The 3 T cell receptor beta chains reported below all come from one sample, sequenced in a study of T cell repertoires in cytomegalovirus infection (dated by TCRdb to the late 2010s). The instrument was an Illumina HiSeq 1500. Through fastp at Q25 and MiXCR, TCRdb rebuilt clones from the public reads, retaining in-frame beta chains. Records with the same CDR3 protein are collapsed into one entry carrying the most frequent genes and DNA. In all, the sample holds under 350,000 distinct CDR3 sequences, and 22% of those were seen once. The ten largest clonotypes hold under 25% of the sample. Read against the paper, the sample's treatment or condition label means: in vitro stimulation with specific CMV peptide epitopes to enrich CMV-specific T cells. What these receptors recognize is not known. Sequencing was performed on cultured PBMCs, taken from culture after CMV antigen stimulation. These receptors came from a human donor in good health (CMV status not recorded). Some clones in this sample may be carry-over from other donors' samples.

This clonotype appeared a few times. The chain is built from TRBV7-9 and TRBJ2-3; TRBD1 aligns across 7 bases. CDR3 length: 17 residues. V trimming: 5 bases; J trimming: 0 bases; junction bases outside the gene matches: 11. The germline CDR1 and CDR2 sequences are SEHNR and FQNEAQ (reference sequence). CDR3 nucleotides: TGTGCCAGCAGCCTAAGGGGGCTAGGCGGAAGCACAGATACGCAGTATTTT. Amino acids: CASSLRGLGGSTDTQYF.

The CDR3: CASSLLGRRETQYF. Written as DNA, the CDR3 is TGTGCCAGCAGCTTATTAGGTAGACGAGAGACCCAGTACTTC. This rearrangement joins TRBV11-2 to TRBJ2-5, with D hard to call. The germline V gene encodes CDR1 SGHAT and CDR2 FQNNGV. The V gene lost 2 bases and the J gene lost 4 bases, with 11 bases spanning the gap. This CDR3 contains 14 residues.

V is TRBV15 and J is TRBJ2-1, with TRBD2 matching 12 bases. CDR3 size: 16 residues. The germline V gene has CDR1 LNHNV and CDR2 YYDKDF (reference sequence). The V gene end was trimmed by 0 bases and the J gene end by 8 bases; junction bases not matched to a gene: 5. The CDR3 DNA is TGTGCCACCAGCAGAGAGGGTCTAGCGGGAGGGCATGAGCAGTTCTTC. It translates to CATSREGLAGGHEQFF.